The next 23 T cell receptor beta chains were all read from a single sample in a study of radiation and T cells in renal cell carcinoma. The time point: blood 2 weeks post-SBRT. Treatment specified: 15 Gy SBRT to primary tumor, nephrectomy 4 weeks later. TCRdb's copy holds only in-frame clones and misses some; the assay was immunoSEQ multiplex PCR. Here the sample spans 100,000 to 150,000 clones, about 81% being singletons. The sequences come from blood, collected from a patient whose treatment included radiotherapy and nephrectomy. The origin of the receptors is a man aged 50 or older with renal cell carcinoma.

This chain uses TRBV7-9 with TRBJ2-1; D tentatively reads TRBD1 or TRBD2 (5 bases each). Germline CDR1 is SEHNR and CDR2 is FQNEAQ (reference sequence). The CDR3 sequence is 14 residues long. V was shortened by 5 bases and J by 6 bases, with 14 bases between the two germline ends. CDR3 loop: CASSPWGSSNEQFF. CDR3 bases: TGTGCCAGCAGCCCTTGGGGGAGTAGCAATGAGCAGTTCTTC.

The V and J genes are TRBV7-9 and TRBJ2-2, with TRBD2 matching over 11 bases. In germline, CDR1 is SEHNR, CDR2 FQNEAQ (reference sequence). This CDR3 has 16 amino acids. V lost 11 bases to trimming and J lost 6 bases; unmatched junction nucleotides: 14. The CDR3 DNA follows: TGTGCCTCCCCCTTAAGGGGGACTAGCGGACCCGGGGAGCTGTTTTTT. Translation: CASPLRGTSGPGELFF.

The gene calls are TRBV11-3 and TRBJ2-1, with D possibly being TRBD2 (5 bases). Germline V gives CDR1 SGHNT, CDR2 YENEEA. The CDR3 runs 15 residues. V gave up 4 bases and J gave up 10 bases, with 20 bases separating them. CDR3: CASSSEVGGGVEQFF. In nucleotides, the CDR3 is TGTGCCAGCAGCTCGGAGGTCGGCGGAGGAGTCGAGCAGTTCTTC.

The chain combines TRBV4-1 with TRBJ2-7; the match to TRBD2 covers 15 bases. CDR3 length: 15 residues. Germline assignment: CDR1 MGHRA and CDR2 YSYEKL. V trimming: 3 bases; J trimming: 7 bases; junction bases outside the gene matches: 4. The CDR3 DNA reads as TGCGCCAGCAGCCAGGGACTAGCGGGAGGTCTTGAGCAGTACTTC. This encodes CASSQGLAGGLEQYF.

In this sample, this clone turned up a few times. This sequence joins TRBV19 and TRBJ1-2, with D hard to call. The CDR3 has 12 amino acids. CDR1 is LNHDA, CDR2 SQIVND, per germline (reference sequence). V was pared by 10 bases and J by 5 bases, with 14 bases between. DNA for the CDR3: TGTGCCACCAAATGGGCCCCATATGGCTACACCTTC. Its protein is CATKWAPYGYTF.

The chain carries TRBV19 and TRBJ1-2; the D gene is possibly TRBD1 (6 bases). CDR1 is LNHDA and CDR2 is SQIVND in the germline V gene (reference sequence). The CDR3 has 16 residues. With 3 bases removed from V and 2 bases from J, the gap between germline ends came to 16 bases. The CDR3 DNA reads as TGTGCCAGTAGTATTAGCGCGTGGGGGCCGAACTATGGCTACACCTTC. Its protein is CASSISAWGPNYGYTF.

The V gene is TRBV9, the J gene TRBJ2-3; a weak D match, TRBD2 (5 bases). V dropped 0 bases and J dropped 5 bases, with 16 bases sitting between them. Germline CDR1 and CDR2: SGDLS and YYNGEE. This CDR3 spans 16 amino acids. The CDR3 DNA reads TGTGCCAGCAGCGTAGGGGTGGGAGCCCCGGGAGATACGCAGTATTTT. Translating gives CASSVGVGAPGDTQYF.

V gene TRBV19 combines with J gene TRBJ1-2, with 10 positions matching TRBD1. V shed 3 bases and J 6 bases; nucleotides not matched to a gene: 4. The CDR3 runs 14 residues. The germline V gene has CDR1 LNHDA and CDR2 SQIVND (reference sequence). The CDR3 loop is CASSIDRGPDGYTF. For the CDR3, the DNA is TGTGCCAGTAGTATCGACAGGGGGCCGGATGGCTACACCTTC.

This chain uses TRBV6-5 with TRBJ1-5, with D maybe TRBD1 (6 bases). V was cut by 6 bases and J by 9 bases, with 21 bases left in between. The CDR3 has 15 residues. Germline V gives CDR1 MNHEY, CDR2 SVGAGI. The CDR3 sequence: CASRRGGGESGPQHF. The CDR3 DNA reads TGTGCCAGCAGGAGGGGGGGAGGGGAATCAGGGCCCCAGCATTTT.

This chain uses TRBV15 with TRBJ2-5; D may be TRBD1 or TRBD2 (6 bases each). There are 14 residues in the CDR3. Looked up from germline, CDR1 is LNHNV and CDR2 is YYDKDF (reference sequence). Trimming cost V 6 bases and J 4 bases, with 15 bases left between them. The CDR3 protein is CATRYFRGGETQYF. The CDR3 DNA reads TGTGCCACCAGGTACTTCAGGGGAGGAGAGACCCAGTACTTC. The full variable domain, its missing parts supplied by reference TRBV15 and TRBJ2-5, is DAMVIQNPRYQVTQFGKPVTLSCSQTLNHNVMYWYQQKSSQAPKLLFHYYDKDFNNEADTPDNFQSRRPNTSFCFLDIRSPGLGDTAMYLCATRYFRGGETQYFGPGTRLLVL.

The chain has TRBV6-6 and TRBJ1-1; D might be TRBD1 (6 bases). V lost 4 bases and J lost 4, with 19 bases in between. CDR1 is MNHNY, CDR2 SVGAGI, per germline (reference sequence). The length of the CDR3 is 16 residues. The CDR3 sequence is CASSSRGALGGTEAFF. CDR3 nucleotides: TGTGCCAGCAGTTCCCGCGGGGCTTTAGGGGGCACTGAAGCTTTCTTT.

This clone was detected once. The CDR3 is CASREEWEETQYF. CDR3 coding DNA: TGTGCCAGCAGGGAGGAGTGGGAAGAGACCCAGTACTTC. The rearrangement joins TRBV6-1 to TRBJ2-5; D is perhaps TRBD2 (5 bases). The CDR3 totals 13 residues. Germline assignment: CDR1 MNHNS and CDR2 SASEGT. V was clipped by 6 bases and J by 3 bases, with 11 bases between them.

The CDR3 region has the DNA TGTGCCAGCTCACGACAGGGGGCTTTGAATGAGCAGTTCTTC. It codes for CASSRQGALNEQFF. The rearrangement joins TRBV18 to TRBJ2-1; 10 nucleotides agree with TRBD1. Germline-derived CDR1 and CDR2 are KGHSH and LQKENI. The length of the CDR3 is 14 residues. J lost 7 bases, V lost 4 bases, and 4 bases had no gene match.

This sequence joins TRBV5-1 and TRBJ1-1, with D unresolved. This CDR3 has 12 amino acids. Germline V lookup: CDR1 SGHRS, CDR2 YFSETQ. V was clipped by 2 bases and J by 10 bases, with 12 bases between them. The CDR3 is CASSLGGRGAFF. The CDR3 DNA is TGCGCCAGCAGCTTAGGCGGGCGCGGAGCTTTCTTT. The full variable domain, with the rest looked up from reference TRBV5-1 and TRBJ1-1, is KAGVTQTPRYLIKTRGQQVTLSCSPISGHRSVSWYQQTPGQGLQFLFEYFSETQRNKGNFPGRFSGRQFSNSRSEMNVSTLELGDSALYLCASSLGGRGAFFGQGTRLTVV.

This clone was found a few times. The chain has TRBV5-8 and TRBJ2-2; the D gene is possibly TRBD2 (6 bases). With 4 bases removed from V and 2 bases from J, the gap between germline ends came to 18 bases. The CDR3 covers 17 residues. Germline CDR1 and CDR2: SGHTS and YDEGEE. The CDR3 sequence is CASSRPVASANTGELFF. The CDR3 DNA reads TGTGCCAGCAGCCGCCCAGTGGCTAGCGCTAACACCGGGGAGCTGTTTTTT. Full variable domain (missing parts from reference TRBV5-8 and TRBJ2-2): EAGVTQSPTHLIKTRGQQATLRCSPISGHTSVYWYQQALGLGLQFLLWYDEGEERNRGNFPPRFSGRQFPNYSSELNVNALELEDSALYLCASSRPVASANTGELFFGEGSRLTVL.

The V and J genes are TRBV4-1 and TRBJ2-5, with 8 bases aligning to TRBD2. Germline CDR1 and CDR2: MGHRA and YSYEKL. The CDR3 consists of 17 residues. V lost 0 bases and J lost 5; bases outside the gene matches: 11. This chain's CDR3 is CASSQDIAGRAGETQYF. DNA of the CDR3: TGCGCCAGCAGCCAAGATATAGCGGGACGCGCTGGGGAGACCCAGTACTTC.

The rearrangement links TRBV5-1 to TRBJ1-2; D remains ambiguous. This CDR3 comprises 13 residues. V was shortened by 5 bases and J by 3 bases, with 11 bases between the two germline ends. Germline loops: CDR1 SGHRS, CDR2 YFSETQ. The CDR3 DNA is TGCGCCAGCAGGACCGGGAGGGACTATGGCTACACCTTC. Protein: CASRTGRDYGYTF.

This chain joins TRBV10-3 and TRBJ2-2; perhaps D is TRBD1 or TRBD2 (7 bases each). Trimming removed 8 bases from V and 3 bases from J, with 13 bases in between. Germline CDR1 reads ENHRY; CDR2 reads SYGVKD. CDR3 length equals 14 residues. CDR3: CAIRDSGDTGELFF. The CDR3 DNA reads TGTGCCATCCGGGACAGCGGGGACACCGGGGAGCTGTTTTTT.

J is TRBJ1-5 and V is TRBV2; TRBD1 agrees at 8 bases. V lost 1 base and J lost 4; bases outside the gene matches: 3. CDR1 SNHLY and CDR2 FYNNEI come from the germline V gene. The CDR3 is 15 residues long. CDR3 coding DNA: TGTGCCAGCAGTGAAGGGACAGGGATGAATCAGCCCCAGCATTTT. It yields the protein CASSEGTGMNQPQHF.

This sequence joins TRBV7-3 and TRBJ2-1; 11 bases agree with TRBD2. Unmatched junction bases numbered 8, after V lost 3 bases and J lost 1 base. Germline CDR1 is SGHTA and CDR2 is FQGTGA. This CDR3 is built from 18 residues. For the CDR3, the DNA is TGTGCCAGCAGCTTCGGACTAGCGGGCCCCTTTTCCTACAATGAGCAGTTCTTC. This translates into CASSFGLAGPFSYNEQFF. The entire variable domain, with the rest obtained from reference TRBV7-3 and TRBJ2-1, is as follows: GAGVSQTPSNKVTEKGKYVELRCDPISGHTALYWYRQSLGQGPEFLIYFQGTGAADDSGLPNDRFFAVRPEGSVSTLKIQRTERGDSAVYLCASSFGLAGPFSYNEQFFGPGTRLTVL.

The chain recombines TRBV6-4 with TRBJ2-1, with 11 bases aligning to TRBD2. The trim removed 5 bases at V and 4 bases at J, leaving 1 base unmatched. CDR1 is MRHNA, CDR2 SNTAGT, per germline. The CDR3 contains 14 residues. The CDR3 sequence: CASSRLAGYNEQFF. CDR3 bases: TGTGCCAGCAGTAGACTAGCGGGGTACAATGAGCAGTTCTTC.

CDR3 in DNA: TGTGCCAGCAGTTCTATTGGGACAAGTTTAAACGAGCAGTACTTC. Translation gives CASSSIGTSLNEQYF. J is TRBJ2-7 and V is TRBV27; D might be TRBD1 (6 bases). This CDR3 has 15 residues. The ends were cut back, 4 bases at V and 5 bases at J, with 18 bases in the middle. The V gene's germline CDR1 is MNHEY and CDR2 SMNVEV (reference sequence).

J is TRBJ2-7 and V is TRBV7-9, with D perhaps matching TRBD2 (6 bases). The V end was cut by 7 bases, the J end by 8 bases, with 18 bases between. This CDR3 comprises 13 residues. CDR1 and CDR2 (germline): SEHNR, FQNEAQ (reference sequence). This CDR3 reads CASIRTPEGKQYF. The CDR3 DNA sequence: TGTGCCAGCATCCGCACACCGGAGGGGAAGCAGTACTTC.